The clone carrying this T cell receptor (beta chain) showed up just once. Seattle participants joined during active infection and were tracked over time. The source of the sample is a study of blood T cell repertoires in COVID-19. In the study overall: The analysed material was cDNA or gDNA that came from T cells, B-cell-depleted T cells, or PBMCs.

The germline V gene encodes CDR1 LNHDA and CDR2 SQIVND (reference sequence). V dropped 5 bases and J dropped 0; count of bases not matched to a gene: 12. The CDR3 has 18 residues. In the authors' methods: Estimates of nucleated cell counts were drawn from the amplification of reference gene primers. Clones were sequenced by immunoSEQ multiplex PCR, and TCRdb holds only the in-frame ones, with some missing. The V and J calls and clone size come from that table; D and trimming were worked out from the DNA. The sample has 160,000 or so clones, approximately 85% seen once. The TCR sequence derives from a woman aged 55-70 years with COVID-19, enrolled during active disease. Sequencing was done on a sample of peripheral blood. V gene TRBV19 combines with J gene TRBJ1-3; 8 positions match TRBD1. CDR3 coding DNA: TGTGCCAGTAGTGCCGCTAGGACAGGGTGGCCCTCTGGAAACACCATATATTTT. This encodes CASSAARTGWPSGNTIYF.